This note documents a single T cell receptor (beta chain) sequence. The specificity of this receptor is unknown. Per-base qualities were not stored, and no clone one base away is much larger. To sequence the TCRbeta CDR3 region, genomic DNA was isolated from the sorted cells. TCRbeta CDR3 regions were sequenced using the immunoSEQ Assay. The table comes from immuneACCESS by way of TCRdb, which keeps in-frame sequences with V and J called. Part of the clones is missing from these tables; in studies checked, under half for an unresolved V gene and the rest for unknown reasons. The sample table records about 84,000 clones; roughly 89% of these occur just once. Less than 0.2% of the sample lies in the top ten. The trial excluded patients who had a history of autoimmune disease or were on systemic immunosuppression. Peripheral blood for TCR sequencing was drawn from every dose cohort at baseline, at cycle 4 day 1 and at cycle 7 day 1. Samples came from an open-label, multicenter, first-in-human phase I dose-escalation trial of ivuxolimab. The trial enrolled adults with locally advanced or metastatic head and neck squamous cell, hepatocellular, melanoma or renal cell carcinoma. Before TCR sequencing, CD4+ and CD8+ T cells were separately sorted from peripheral blood.

This sample is part of a study of OX40 agonist ivuxolimab in advanced cancers. Turning to the overall study: Ivuxolimab was a fully human IgG2 agonistic monoclonal antibody targeting the costimulatory receptor OX40 (CD134). Intravenous ivuxolimab was administered to patients every 2 weeks at six dose levels: 0.01, 0.1, 0.3, 1.5, 3 and 10 mg/kg. Of the roughly 54 patients in dose escalation, some 20 had hepatocellular carcinoma, roughly 15 had melanoma, 9 had renal cell carcinoma and 9 had head and neck cancer. In the dose-escalation cohort, 70% to 85% of patients were male, and the mean age was approximately 55 years, with a range of roughly 23 to 85. Prior anti-PD-1, anti-PD-L1 or anti-CTLA-4 therapy was permitted, and checkpoint inhibitors had been received by 40% to 50% of dose-escalation patients. Three dose-escalation patients achieved partial responses, one with hepatocellular carcinoma and two with cutaneous melanoma. The point of sequencing TCRbeta in the periphery was to test whether ivuxolimab changed TCR sequence diversity and drove clonal T-cell expansion. The paper reports the monotherapy dose-escalation portion (N = 52 patients) of the phase I ivuxolimab trial. Results and caveats for the whole study, not just this receptor: After ivuxolimab, CD8+ T cells had more expanded clones than CD4+ T cells on average. Low levels of normalized T-cell clonal expansion were also seen in some patients who did not respond. In the 0.1-3.0 mg/kg groups, partial responders had among the lowest normalized peripheral clonal expansion, particularly in CD8+ T cells. Antigen specificity was not determined for the clonally expanded peripheral T cells. At doses from 0.1 to 3.0 mg/kg, clonal expansion was seen in both CD4+ and CD8+ blood T cells between baseline and week 6.

CDR3 length: 11 amino acids, cysteine to phenylalanine. Only the CDR3 region is kept as DNA, spanning 33 bases read in frame from base 1. CDR1 and CDR2 are read off the germline V gene (reference sequence) as GTSNPN and SVGIG. V is cut by 6 bases and J by 0 bases, and the space between the germline ends is 3 bases. This sequence was found in an adult with an advanced solid tumor such as melanoma, head and neck, liver or kidney cancer. Sequenced here: CD4+ or CD8+ T cells sorted from blood, sampled in a trial of the OX40 agonist ivuxolimab. The V gene is TRBV30 and the J gene is TRBJ2-1; the D gene cannot be named for sure. The encoded CDR3 is CACSSYNEQFF. The DNA is as follows: TGTGCCTGTTCCTCCTACAATGAGCAGTTCTTC.